Here is one T cell receptor beta chain with its context. Its target is not known. Libraries were prepared by immunoSEQ multiplex PCR; TCRdb keeps only in-frame clonotypes and omits some of them. The data contain about 160,000 clones, about four fifths of them singletons. This sample was taken from a study of cytomegalovirus exposure and HLA in healthy donors. Notes on the study in general: There were 150 to 200 TCR beta chains listed as cytomegalovirus-associated. Through in vitro validation, three CMV-associated chains were shown to be specific for CMV antigens.

From germline, CDR1 is SGHTA and CDR2 FQGNSA. Trimming pared 2 bases from V and 3 bases from J, leaving 10 bases between. This CDR3 is built from 14 residues. The receptor was isolated from a man aged 30 to 39 in good health and CMV-seropositive. What was sequenced was PBMCs. The genes are TRBV7-2 and TRBJ1-1; D is unclear. CDR3 sequence: CASSLRGRDTEAFF. The CDR3 coding sequence is TGTGCCAGCAGCTTACGAGGGAGAGACACTGAAGCTTTCTTT.